Here is one T cell receptor beta chain with its context. The method was immunoSEQ multiplex PCR; TCRdb's version includes in-frame clones alone and lacks a portion of them. The profile shows about 120,000 clones, 75% to 90% of them singletons. The sample comes from a study of blood T cell repertoires in COVID-19. Trimming took 1 base from V and 0 from J, leaving 23 bases between them. Looked up from germline, CDR1 is SGHRS and CDR2 is YFSETQ. CDR3 length: 20 residues. The receptor comes from a man aged 35-49 years with acute or convalescent COVID-19. V and J are TRBV5-1 and TRBJ1-5; D gene ambiguous. Material: peripheral blood. The CDR3 reads CASSLNGGAHHNNSNQPQHF. CDR3 sequence (DNA): TGCGCCAGCAGCTTGAACGGAGGAGCCCACCACAATAATAGCAATCAGCCCCAGCATTTT.